This is a list of T cell receptor beta chains from one sample in a study of shared clonotypes between healthy human individuals. Libraries were prepared by immunoSEQ multiplex PCR; TCRdb keeps only in-frame clonotypes and omits some of them. The sample has roughly 320,000 clones, about nine tenths seen once. Sequencing was done on a sample of memory CD8+ T cells sorted from blood. The source of these receptors is a man aged 18 to 29 in good health. Each CDR3 is given with its conserved first and last residue. A D gene is named only where the DNA matches it firmly. Some rows mark clone size as missing; the rest say once, few, many or name a class of expanded clone.

- | - | TRBJ2-2 | TRBV19 | CASSPSGANTGELFF | TGTGCCAGTAGTCCATCCGGCGCGAACACCGGGGAGCTGTTTTTT
- | TRBD1 | TRBJ2-5 | TRBV5-3 | CARRPGTELQETQYF | TGTGCCAGAAGACCCGGGACAGAGCTACAAGAGACCCAGTACTTC
- | - | TRBJ2-7 | TRBV19 | CASSISQDLNYEQYF | TGTGCCAGTAGTATATCTCAGGATCTCAACTACGAGCAGTACTTC
- | - | TRBJ1-2 | TRBV30 | CAWSVGISINEGGYTF | TGTGCCTGGAGTGTAGGGATTTCGATCAACGAAGGGGGCTACACCTTC
- | - | TRBJ2-2 | TRBV15 | CATSRDQSVGELFF | TGTGCCACCAGCAGAGATCAGAGCGTGGGGGAGCTGTTTTTT
- | TRBD1 | TRBJ1-6 | TRBV18 | CASYRGSGSPLHF | TGTGCCAGCTACAGGGGGTCAGGTTCACCCCTCCACTTT
- | TRBD1 | TRBJ1-5 | TRBV27 | CASSLIRDRDLYSNQPQHF | TGTGCCAGCAGTTTGATACGGGACAGGGATCTCTATAGCAATCAGCCCCAGCATTTT
- | - | TRBJ1-2 | TRBV5-1 | CASSLGGNYGYTF | TGCGCCAGCAGCTTGGGTGGGAACTATGGCTACACCTTC
- | TRBD1 | TRBJ2-1 | TRBV11-2 | CASSSPGQGHNEQFF | TGTGCCAGCAGCTCACCGGGACAGGGACACAATGAGCAGTTCTTC
once | TRBD2 | TRBJ2-1 | TRBV7-6 | CASSPGLAGVGEQFF | TGTGCCAGCAGCCCGGGACTAGCGGGAGTGGGTGAGCAGTTCTTC
few | - | TRBJ2-7 | TRBV19 | CASSISDFDQLYEQYF | TGTGCCAGTAGTATCTCCGACTTCGATCAACTCTACGAGCAGTACTTC
- | - | TRBJ1-2 | TRBV4-3 | CASSQAVDYGYTF | TGCGCCAGCAGCCAAGCAGTAGACTATGGCTACACCTTC
- | - | TRBJ1-5 | TRBV27 | CASSYGGDQPQHF | TGTGCCAGCAGTTACGGAGGAGATCAGCCCCAGCATTTT
- | TRBD1 | TRBJ1-6 | TRBV5-1 | CASSAGQVIFSYNSPLHF | TGCGCCAGCAGCGCGGGACAGGTAATTTTCTCCTATAATTCACCCCTCCACTTT
- | - | TRBJ1-2 | TRBV2 | CASSEGVRVDGYTF | TGTGCCAGCAGTGAGGGTGTCAGGGTGGATGGCTACACCTTC
once | - | TRBJ2-7 | TRBV28 | CASSLTALQPGSYEQYF | TGTGCCAGCAGTCTTACAGCCCTGCAGCCGGGGTCCTACGAGCAGTACTTC